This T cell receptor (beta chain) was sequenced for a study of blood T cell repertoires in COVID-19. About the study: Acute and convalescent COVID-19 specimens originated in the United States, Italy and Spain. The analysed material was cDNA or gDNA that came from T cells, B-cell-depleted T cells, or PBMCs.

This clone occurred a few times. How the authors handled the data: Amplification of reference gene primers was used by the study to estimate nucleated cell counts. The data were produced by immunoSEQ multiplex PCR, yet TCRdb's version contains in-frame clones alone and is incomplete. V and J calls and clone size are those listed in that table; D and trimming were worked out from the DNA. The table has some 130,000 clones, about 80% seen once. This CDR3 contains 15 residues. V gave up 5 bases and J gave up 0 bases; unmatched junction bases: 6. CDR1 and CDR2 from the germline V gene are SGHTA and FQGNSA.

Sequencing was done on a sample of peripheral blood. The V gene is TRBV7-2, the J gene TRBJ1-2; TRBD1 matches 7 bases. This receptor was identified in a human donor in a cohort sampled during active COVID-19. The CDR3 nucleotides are TGTGCCAGCAGCAGCCACAGGGGCCCTAACTATGGCTACACCTTC. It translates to CASSSHRGPNYGYTF.